The TCR beta chain described here comes from a study of graft-versus-host responses after intestinal transplantation. About the study: Transplants were multivisceral, liver-intestinal, or isolated intestinal. Every one of the recipients received anti-thymocyte globulin induction and afterwards took tacrolimus and steroids for approximately 3 years. The study, taken as a whole, reports: Allografts carried high graft-versus-host to host-versus-graft clonal ratios in patients having graft-donor T cell macrochimerism. Analysis identified GvH clones in recipient marrow, with some appearing first in ileum or blood.

Profiled with immunoSEQ multiplex PCR; TCRdb holds only in-frame clones, not every one. Among around 43,000 clones listed, roughly nine tenths were seen once. The CDR3 consists of 14 residues. Germline values: CDR1 MNHEY, CDR2 SMNVEV (reference sequence). V lost 3 bases and J 4 bases, leaving 12 bases between the germline ends. This clone is a singleton in its sample. The antigen remains unidentified. Sample: PBMCs, taken 524 days after transplant. The V gene is TRBV27, the J gene TRBJ1-1; maybe TRBD1 (6 bases). This receptor was identified in a human patient who received an intestinal transplant, so some T cells may come from the graft donor. In nucleotides, the CDR3 is TGTGCCAGCAGTTTCAGGGGCGGCGGCACTGAAGCTTTCTTT. Its protein is CASSFRGGGTEAFF.